The entry below gives a single TCR beta chain sequence along with its context. Its antigen is unidentified. One end of the junction is discordant with germline, which a read error may explain. This record comes from a study of tumor and adjacent non-tumor tissue in lung cancer. The CDR3 is 14 amino acids. Germline CDR1 reads SGHAT; CDR2 reads FQNNGV. Overall study results and limits: Normal lung showed higher cumulative top 100 clone frequency than tumor.

The template was RNA from unsorted bulk tissue. More than 3 cm separated this lung sample from the edge of the tumor. Three rounds of nested PCR, following a modified ARM-PCR protocol, produced the TCRbeta library. TCRdb reprocessed the multiplex PCR reads via MiXCR and lists one record per CDR3 protein. Altogether over 35,000 distinct CDR3 sequences are present, more than 50% being singletons, with the ten largest covering 45% to 50%. The origin of this receptor is a man aged 45 to 65 with non-small cell lung cancer. Input material: distant non-tumor lung tissue. The chain combines TRBV11-2 with TRBJ2-7, with D possibly being TRBD1 (6 bases). CDR3 loop: CVSITQGASYKQYF. For the CDR3, the DNA is TGTGTCAGCATAACACAGGGTGCCAGCTACAAGCAGTACTTC.